This TCR beta chain was recorded in a study of cytomegalovirus exposure and HLA in healthy donors. The CDR3 consists of 15 residues. Trimming at V came to 1 base and at J to 5 bases, leaving 5 bases not matched to a gene. In germline, CDR1 is SGHTA, CDR2 FQGNSA. TCRdb's table, derived via immunoSEQ multiplex PCR, lists solely in-frame clones and lacks some. The sample includes 150,000 to 200,000 clones, about 90% seen only once; the top ten take approximately 3%. This chain uses TRBV7-2 with TRBJ1-1; TRBD1 matches 9 bases. Sequencing was done on a sample of PBMCs. This clonotype was obtained from a woman between 18 and 30 years old in good health and CMV-seropositive. The CDR3: CASSLVTGTGTEAFF. The CDR3, as DNA: TGTGCCAGCAGCTTAGTTACCGGGACAGGGACTGAAGCTTTCTTT. The complete variable domain, with remaining parts taken from reference TRBV7-2 and TRBJ1-1, reads GAGVSQSPSNKVTEKGKDVELRCDPISGHTALYWYRQSLGQGLEFLIYFQGNSAPDKSGLPSDRFSAERTGGSVSTLTIQRTQQEDSAVYLCASSLVTGTGTEAFFGQGTRLTVV.